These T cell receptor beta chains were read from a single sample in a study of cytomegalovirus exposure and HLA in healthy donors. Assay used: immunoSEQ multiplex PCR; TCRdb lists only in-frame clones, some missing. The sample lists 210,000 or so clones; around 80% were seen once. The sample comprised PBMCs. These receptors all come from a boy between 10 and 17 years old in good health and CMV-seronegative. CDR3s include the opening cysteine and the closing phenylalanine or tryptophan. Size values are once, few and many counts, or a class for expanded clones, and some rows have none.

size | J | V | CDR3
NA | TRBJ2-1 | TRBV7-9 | CASSITGRGLARQFF
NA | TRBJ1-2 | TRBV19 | CASSRQGNYGYTF
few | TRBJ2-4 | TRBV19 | CASLGGTGQNIQYF
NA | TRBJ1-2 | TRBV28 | CASTWTGGGYGYTF
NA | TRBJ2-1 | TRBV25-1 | CASSDHSRGSGNEQFF
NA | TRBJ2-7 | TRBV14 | CASSPYGQGSYEQYF
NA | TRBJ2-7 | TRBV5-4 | CASSPGVAETYEQYF
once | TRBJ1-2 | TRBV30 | CAWSAQRTGLNYGYTF
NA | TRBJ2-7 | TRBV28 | CASSSKFRGRTSGNSYEQYF
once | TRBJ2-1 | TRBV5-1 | CASSLAGRGPNEQFF
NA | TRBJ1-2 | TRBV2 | CASTLPTAMRHYGYTF
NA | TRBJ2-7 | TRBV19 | CASSIQGSYEQYF
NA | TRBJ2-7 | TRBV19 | CASSTGQGYEQYF
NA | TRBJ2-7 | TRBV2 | CASSEAPQGFVVSYEQYF
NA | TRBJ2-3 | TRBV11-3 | CASQNLGGGRDTQYF
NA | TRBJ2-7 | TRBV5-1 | CASSSGQGDSSYEQYF
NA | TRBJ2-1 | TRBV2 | CASVGPGGDRNEQFF
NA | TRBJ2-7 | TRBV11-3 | CASTIDRGRYEQYF
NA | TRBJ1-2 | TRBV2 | CASSESSNYGYTF
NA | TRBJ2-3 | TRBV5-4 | CASSLGFQSTDTQYF
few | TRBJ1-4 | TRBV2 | CASSEEWAGGGFF
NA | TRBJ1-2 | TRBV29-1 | CSVLWGSYGYTF
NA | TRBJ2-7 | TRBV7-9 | CASSHGQLGEQYF
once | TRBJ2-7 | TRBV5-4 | CASSLGQGSSYEQYF
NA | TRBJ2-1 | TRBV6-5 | CASSFGTSGGGEQFF
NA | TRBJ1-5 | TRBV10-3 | CATWGGVQPQHF
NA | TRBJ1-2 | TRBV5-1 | CASSPSGGNYGYTF
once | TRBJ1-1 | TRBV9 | CASSVEAGVTEAFF
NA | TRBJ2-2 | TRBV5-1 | CACSTLANTGELFF
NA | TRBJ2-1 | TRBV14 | CASSQVGQGFGQFF
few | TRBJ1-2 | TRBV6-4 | CASSDAGTPHGYTF
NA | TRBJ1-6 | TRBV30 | CAWTDRSISPLHF
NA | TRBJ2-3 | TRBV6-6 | CATSSGLDTDTQYF
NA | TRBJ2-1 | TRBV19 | CASRLAGFNEQFF
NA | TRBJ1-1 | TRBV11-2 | CASSPSDSNTEAFF
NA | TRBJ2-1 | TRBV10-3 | CATHSGGAEDNEQFF
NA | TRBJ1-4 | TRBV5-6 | CASSSHLPTGRMTREKLFF
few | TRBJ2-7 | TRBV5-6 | CASSIEGAPPSYEQYF
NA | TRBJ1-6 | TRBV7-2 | CASSPEAFSPLHF
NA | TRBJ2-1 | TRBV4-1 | CASSPGALAGYNEQFF
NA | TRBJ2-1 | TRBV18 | CASSPGASGSNEQFF
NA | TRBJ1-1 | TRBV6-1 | CASSEGGLIEAFF
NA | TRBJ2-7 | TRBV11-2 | CASSLGRAEQYF
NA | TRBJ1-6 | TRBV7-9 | CASRTRDRLSPLHF
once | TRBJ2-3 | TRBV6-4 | CATREWPLSTDTQYF
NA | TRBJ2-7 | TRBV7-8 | CASSLRRGSYEQYF
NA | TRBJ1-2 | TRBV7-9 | CASSFQGFGYGYTF
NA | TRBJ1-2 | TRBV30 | CAWSVMAATGYTF
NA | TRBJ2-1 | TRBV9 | CASSVLSPLSKYNEQFF
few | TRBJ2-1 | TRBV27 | CASSLGHGGNEQFF
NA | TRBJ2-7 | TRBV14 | CASSHQGGPRDEQYF
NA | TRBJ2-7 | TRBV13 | CASSSYRGSHDYEQYF
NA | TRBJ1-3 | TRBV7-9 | CASSLEGGRLGNTIYF
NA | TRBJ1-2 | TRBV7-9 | CASSPTGDVHGYTF